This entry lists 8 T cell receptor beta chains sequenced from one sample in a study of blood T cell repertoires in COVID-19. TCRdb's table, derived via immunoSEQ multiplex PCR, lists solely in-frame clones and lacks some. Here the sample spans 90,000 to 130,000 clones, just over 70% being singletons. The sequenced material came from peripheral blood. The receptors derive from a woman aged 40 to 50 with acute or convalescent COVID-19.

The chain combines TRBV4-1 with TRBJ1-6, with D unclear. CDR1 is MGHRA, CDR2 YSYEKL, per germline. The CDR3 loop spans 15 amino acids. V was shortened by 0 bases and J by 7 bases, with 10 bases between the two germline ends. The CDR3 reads CASSQDEGRNSPLHF. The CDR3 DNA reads TGCGCCAGCAGCCAAGATGAGGGTCGGAATTCACCCCTCCACTTT.

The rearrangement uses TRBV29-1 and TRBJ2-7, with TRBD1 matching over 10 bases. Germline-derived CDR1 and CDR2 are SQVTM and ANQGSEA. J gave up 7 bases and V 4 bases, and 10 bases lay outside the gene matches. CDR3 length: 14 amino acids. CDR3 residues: CSVATGTGVSEQYF. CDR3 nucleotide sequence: TGCAGCGTTGCCACCGGGACAGGGGTGAGTGAGCAGTACTTC.

The CDR3 is CASSLVTAAGELFF. The CDR3 DNA reads as TGTGCCAGCAGCTTAGTGACTGCCGCCGGGGAGCTGTTTTTT. The rearrangement uses TRBV7-9 and TRBJ2-2; no clear D. Germline V gene lookup returns CDR1 SEHNR and CDR2 FQNEAQ (reference sequence). V was clipped by 1 base and J by 6 bases, with 9 bases between them. The length of the CDR3 is 14 residues.

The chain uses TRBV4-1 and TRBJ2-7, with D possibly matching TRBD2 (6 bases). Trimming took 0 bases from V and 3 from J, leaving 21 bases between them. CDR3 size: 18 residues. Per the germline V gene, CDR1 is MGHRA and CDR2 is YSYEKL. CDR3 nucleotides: TGCGCCAGCAGCCAAGATTTTCCTCCCGGGGGACCATTCTACGAGCAGTACTTC. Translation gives CASSQDFPPGGPFYEQYF.

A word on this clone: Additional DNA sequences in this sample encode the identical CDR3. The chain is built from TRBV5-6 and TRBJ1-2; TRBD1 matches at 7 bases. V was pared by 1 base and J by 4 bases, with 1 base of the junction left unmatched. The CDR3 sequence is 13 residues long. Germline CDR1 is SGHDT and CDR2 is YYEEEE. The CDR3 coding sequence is TGTGCCAGCAGCTTGAGACAGGGCTATGGCTACACCTTC. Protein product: CASSLRQGYGYTF.

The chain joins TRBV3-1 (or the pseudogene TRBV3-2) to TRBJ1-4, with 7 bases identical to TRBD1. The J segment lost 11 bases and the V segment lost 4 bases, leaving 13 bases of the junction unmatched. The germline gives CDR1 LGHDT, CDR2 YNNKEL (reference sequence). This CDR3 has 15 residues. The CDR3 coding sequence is TGTGCCAGCAGCCTCATGGACAGGTCTTATGGGAAACTGTTTTTT. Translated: CASSLMDRSYGKLFF.

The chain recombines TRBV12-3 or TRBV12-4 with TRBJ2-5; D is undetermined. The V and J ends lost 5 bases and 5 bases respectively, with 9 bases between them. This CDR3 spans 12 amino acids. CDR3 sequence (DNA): TGTGCCAGCAGTCATACAGAGGAGACCCAGTACTTC. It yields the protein CASSHTEETQYF.

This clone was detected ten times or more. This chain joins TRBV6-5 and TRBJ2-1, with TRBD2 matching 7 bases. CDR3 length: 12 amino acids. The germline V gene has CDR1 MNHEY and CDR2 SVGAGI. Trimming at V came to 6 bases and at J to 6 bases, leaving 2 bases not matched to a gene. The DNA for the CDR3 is TGTGCCAGCAGCGGGGGGTCCAATGAGCAGTTCTTC. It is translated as CASSGGSNEQFF.